This T cell receptor (beta chain) was captured by sequencing in a study of T-cell reconstitution after alpha-beta-depleted transplantation in children. There are 16 residues in the CDR3. Trimming removed 1 base at V and 7 bases at J, with 17 bases between. CDR1 and CDR2 from the germline V gene are SNHLY and FYNNEI. This clonotype showed up many times. Unique molecular identifiers featured in how the TCRbeta library was prepared. One entry per CDR3 protein results from TCRdb running MiXCR on the PCR reads. The table lists 120,000 to 150,000 distinct CDR3 sequences, roughly 9% of them singletons, with about a sixth in the top ten.

The TCR comes from a female patient aged 2-15 years who had a stem cell transplant for congenital amegakaryocytic thrombocytopenia, so the T cells may come from the graft donor. This chain joins TRBV2 and TRBJ2-1, with a weak D call TRBD2 (6 bases). The specimen comprised PBMCs, mostly from graft donor cells, sampled 180 days after TCRalphabeta/CD19-depleted stem cell transplant. The CDR3 nucleotides are TGTGCCAGCAGTGAAGTGTCAGGGAGGTATCGTAATGAGCAGTTCTTC. Its translation: CASSEVSGRYRNEQFF.